The rows below give T cell receptor beta chains drawn from one sample of a study of cytomegalovirus exposure and HLA in healthy donors. TCRdb's copy holds only in-frame clones and misses some; the assay was immunoSEQ multiplex PCR. This sample carries some 230,000 clones, 85% to 95% of them seen once, and the ten largest clones take approximately 0.99%. Sequenced: PBMCs. All receptors derive from a young woman in good health and CMV-seronegative. Each CDR3 is given with its conserved first and last residue. The order of the fields is J gene, clone size, D gene, V gene, CDR3 DNA, CDR3 protein. The D gene is left open where the match is weak. The listing skips clone size in some rows; elsewhere it reads once, few, many or a size class.

J: TRBJ1-1
size: .
D: .
V: TRBV7-3
DNA: TGTGCCAGCAGCTTCCAGTGGAACACTGAAGCTTTCTTT
CDR3: CASSFQWNTEAFF

J: TRBJ1-6
size: .
D: .
V: TRBV28
DNA: TGTGCCAGCAGTTTCACAACCTATAATTCACCCCTCCACTTT
CDR3: CASSFTTYNSPLHF

J: TRBJ2-3
size: .
D: .
V: TRBV28
DNA: TGTGCCAGCAGTTTGGGTCTTGGGACTCCCCAGTATTTT
CDR3: CASSLGLGTPQYF

J: TRBJ1-2
size: .
D: .
V: TRBV19
DNA: TGTGCCAGTAGTAAGAATAGACAGTTATACTATGGCTACACCTTC
CDR3: CASSKNRQLYYGYTF

J: TRBJ2-5
size: once
D: .
V: TRBV6-4
DNA: TGTGCCAGCAGTGAGTCTCAGGGAGAGACCCAGTACTTC
CDR3: CASSESQGETQYF

J: TRBJ1-1
size: .
D: .
V: TRBV20-1
DNA: TGCAGTGCTAGAGATCTGTATGAAGCTTTCTTT
CDR3: CSARDLYEAFF

J: TRBJ2-3
size: .
D: .
V: TRBV19
DNA: TGTGCCAGTAGTATAAGGCGGGGAACCACAGATACGCAGTATTTT
CDR3: CASSIRRGTTDTQYF

J: TRBJ2-1
size: .
D: TRBD2
V: TRBV10-3
DNA: TGTGCCATCAGTGTCGAGGGAGGGCCGAATGAGCAGTTCTTC
CDR3: CAISVEGGPNEQFF

J: TRBJ2-3
size: .
D: TRBD1
V: TRBV7-9
DNA: TGTGCCAGCAGTACGGGACAGTATACGCAGTATTTT
CDR3: CASSTGQYTQYF

J: TRBJ2-7
size: .
D: TRBD2
V: TRBV10-2
DNA: TGCGCCACCCTTAGCGGGAGAGAATACGAGCAGTACTTC
CDR3: CATLSGREYEQYF

J: TRBJ1-1
size: .
D: TRBD1
V: TRBV18
DNA: TGTGCCAGCACGCCTAGACAGGGGAACACTGAAGCTTTCTTT
CDR3: CASTPRQGNTEAFF

J: TRBJ1-1
size: .
D: .
V: TRBV5-8
DNA: TGTGCCAGCAGCTTGATTTATCGCACTGAAGCTTTCTTT
CDR3: CASSLIYRTEAFF

J: TRBJ1-1
size: .
D: .
V: TRBV6-4
DNA: TGTGCCAGCAGTCCCCTTAGTAGTGCCACTGAAGCTTTCTTT
CDR3: CASSPLSSATEAFF

J: TRBJ2-1
size: .
D: TRBD2
V: TRBV6-5
DNA: TGTGCCAGCAGGTACGGGACTAGCGGGAGCCGTGAGCAGTTCTTC
CDR3: CASRYGTSGSREQFF

J: TRBJ1-1
size: .
D: .
V: TRBV7-8
DNA: TGTGCCAGCAGCTTATTAGGGGTTGGCACTGAAGCTTTCTTT
CDR3: CASSLLGVGTEAFF

J: TRBJ2-7
size: .
D: .
V: TRBV27
DNA: TGTGCCAGCAGTCTACAGGGGGCGGGGGGCGAGCAGTACTTC
CDR3: CASSLQGAGGEQYF

J: TRBJ2-2
size: .
D: .
V: TRBV5-3
DNA: TGTGCCAGAAGCTTGGCTCGGAGAGGGAACACCGGGGAGCTGTTTTTT
CDR3: CARSLARRGNTGELFF

J: TRBJ2-1
size: .
D: TRBD2
V: TRBV4-1
DNA: TGCGCCAGCAGCCGACACGTGGTCTTAGCGGGCAATGAGCAGTTCTTC
CDR3: CASSRHVVLAGNEQFF

J: TRBJ1-1
size: .
D: .
V: TRBV6-5
DNA: TGTGCCAGCAGTCACCGAGGTCCTGAAGCTTTCTTT
CDR3: CASSHRGPEAFF

J: TRBJ2-7
size: .
D: .
V: TRBV29-1
DNA: TGCAGCGCCATGTCCTACGAGCAGTACTTC
CDR3: CSAMSYEQYF

J: TRBJ1-5
size: .
D: .
V: TRBV9
DNA: TGTGCCAGCAGCGTTGGGGGGAGCAATCAGCCCCAGCATTTT
CDR3: CASSVGGSNQPQHF

J: TRBJ2-6
size: .
D: .
V: TRBV6-1
DNA: TGTGCCAGCAAGGGGCAATCTGGGGCCAACGTCCTGACTTTC
CDR3: CASKGQSGANVLTF

J: TRBJ2-6
size: once
D: .
V: TRBV5-4
DNA: TGTGCCAGCAGCTTTTCCAGCTCTGGGGCCAACGTCCTGACTTTC
CDR3: CASSFSSSGANVLTF

J: TRBJ1-5
size: .
D: TRBD1
V: TRBV7-8
DNA: TGTGCCAGCCTCCTCACAGGGGTCGGTGACAATCAGCCCCAGCATTTT
CDR3: CASLLTGVGDNQPQHF

J: TRBJ1-2
size: .
D: .
V: TRBV7-9
DNA: TGTGCCAGCAGCCCTTCTTTAAAATCTAACTATGGCTACACCTTC
CDR3: CASSPSLKSNYGYTF

J: TRBJ2-2
size: .
D: .
V: TRBV7-3
DNA: TGTGCCAGCAGCTTACAGGTAGCCGGGGAGCTGTTTTTT
CDR3: CASSLQVAGELFF

J: TRBJ2-7
size: .
D: TRBD1
V: TRBV30
DNA: TGTGCCTGGAGTGGAGGACAGGGAACCTACGAGCAGTACTTC
CDR3: CAWSGGQGTYEQYF

J: TRBJ1-2
size: .
D: .
V: TRBV28
DNA: TGTGCCAGCAGTTTTACAGGGATTAACTATGGCTACACCTTC
CDR3: CASSFTGINYGYTF

J: TRBJ2-1
size: .
D: TRBD1
V: TRBV7-3
DNA: TGTGCCAGCAGCTTAGGGGGACAGTCCTACAATGAGCAGTTCTTC
CDR3: CASSLGGQSYNEQFF

J: TRBJ1-5
size: .
D: .
V: TRBV27
DNA: TGTGCCAGCAGTACCCGGGAGGGCAGCAATCAGCCCCAGCATTTT
CDR3: CASSTREGSNQPQHF

J: TRBJ2-5
size: .
D: .
V: TRBV28
DNA: TGTGCCAGCACCTTGGCCGCAGAGGACCGACAGGCAGAGACCCAGTACTTC
CDR3: CASTLAAEDRQAETQYF

J: TRBJ2-2
size: .
D: TRBD2
V: TRBV5-1
DNA: TGCGCCAGCAGCTTCGGGACTAGCGGGAGCTTTAGCACCGGGGAGCTGTTTTTT
CDR3: CASSFGTSGSFSTGELFF